The TCR beta chain under discussion was sequenced for a study of vaccination effects on CD4 cells after COVID-19. Study background: Each culture well received a few million PBMC. These cells were then cultured in IMDM with about 9.9 IU/ml IL-2 and about 9.9 ug/ml peptides.

Profiling relied on immunoSEQ multiplex PCR, and the TCRdb table lists in-frame clones only, not all of them. The sample lists fewer than 35,000 clones, around three quarters occurring once. CDR1 is SGHNT, CDR2 YYREEE, per germline (reference sequence). The V gene lost 0 bases and the J gene lost 3 bases, with 9 bases spanning the gap. The CDR3 is 14 residues long. Cells that had been cultured for about 10 days were the source of isolated CD4+ T cells. Cultures had half their medium replaced with IL-2 medium on days 3 and 7. As regards this clone: Antigen unknown.

The rearrangement joins TRBV5-4 to TRBJ2-5; D remains ambiguous. This specimen consisted of CD4+ T cells from PBMCs cultured without peptide, obtained before COVID-19 vaccination. The source is a human donor who received a COVID-19 vaccine. CDR3 protein: CASSLGLDKETQYF. As DNA, the CDR3 is TGTGCCAGCAGCTTGGGCCTAGACAAAGAGACCCAGTACTTC.